Presented here are 5 T cell receptor beta chains from one specimen sequenced in a study of molecular identifiers for immune sequencing clone quantification. Using its own MiXCR run on the PCR reads, TCRdb lists one record per CDR3 protein. This sample has more than 300,000 distinct CDR3 sequences, with about a fifth found just once. Sequenced: naive CD8+ T cells from blood, with Jurkat cell RNA spiked in. As for subset: FACS-sorted CD8+CD4-CCR7+CD45RA+ naive T cells. The receptors here all came from a human donor in good health. Some libraries in this study had Jurkat cell RNA spiked in.

The chain carries TRBV6-2 or TRBV6-3 and TRBJ1-2; D not certain. Between the trimmed V and J ends, which lost 7 bases and 0 bases, there was a span of 15 bases. Germline V gene lookup returns CDR1 MNHEY and CDR2 SVGEGT. The CDR3 is 15 amino acids. The chain's CDR3 is CASNVIESANYGYTF. CDR3 nucleotide sequence: TGTGCCAGCAATGTAATCGAGTCAGCTAACTATGGCTACACCTTC.

With respect to this clonotype: Being one base from a much bigger clone, this may be a read error. The chain combines TRBV6-2 or TRBV6-3 with TRBJ2-3; D is unresolved. Between the trimmed V and J ends, which lost 6 bases and 2 bases, there was a span of 9 bases. The CDR3 covers 13 residues. Germline V gene lookup returns CDR1 MNHEY and CDR2 SVGEGT. DNA for the CDR3: TGTGCCAGCAGCGCTACCTACACAGATACGCAGTATTTT. It is translated as CASSATYTDTQYF.

This clonotype has only a few counts. The chain combines TRBV27 with TRBJ2-2, with D possibly TRBD1 on 6 matching bases. This CDR3 is built from 16 residues. Germline V lookup: CDR1 MNHEY, CDR2 SMNVEV (reference sequence). V was shortened by 5 bases and J by 6 bases, with 19 bases between the two germline ends. CDR3 coding DNA: TGTGCCAGCAGTGAATGGGGGCCCGCGTCCGCCGGGGAGCTGTTTTTT. This translates into CASSEWGPASAGELFF.

This clonotype was counted ten times or more. CDR3 amino acids: CASSQTRAREYEQYF. The CDR3 nucleotides are TGCGCCAGCAGCCAAACCCGGGCCAGAGAATACGAGCAGTACTTC. The chain couples TRBV4-3 to TRBJ2-7; unclear D gene. The CDR3 length is 15 residues. CDR1 and CDR2 (germline): LGHNA, YSLEER. V lost 2 bases, J lost 4 bases, and 15 bases lay in between.

This clonotype occurred many times. The V call is TRBV6-5, the J call TRBJ2-6; a weak D match, TRBD1 (6 bases). Germline CDR1 reads MNHEY; CDR2 reads SVGAGI. The CDR3 is 13 residues long. Between the trimmed V and J ends, which lost 5 bases and 9 bases, there was a span of 11 bases. CDR3 in amino acids: CASSLDRSNVLTF. The CDR3 DNA sequence: TGTGCCAGCAGTCTTGACAGGAGCAACGTCCTGACTTTC.